These 15 T cell receptor beta chains were all obtained from the same sample, sequenced in a study of tumor-infiltrating lymphocytes in primary liver carcinoma. Both RNA and DNA were isolated together from roughly 20-30 mg of bulk tissue that had not been sorted. The authors made TCR beta cDNA from approximately 500 ng total RNA with a constant-region primer. Generation of the TCR beta libraries relied on three nested multiplex PCR rounds using slightly modified ARM-PCR. Researchers ran the first two PCR rounds for roughly 11 cycles each with TRBV1-TRBV30 forward primers and a C-beta reverse primer. TCRdb re-analysed the multiplex PCR reads in MiXCR, keeping a single row per CDR3 protein. The top ten hold approximately 20% of the sample, which has 110,000 or so distinct CDR3 sequences, about four fifths seen once. Sequencing was done on a sample of liver tumor tissue from sampling region 3. Subset: tumor region T3, left-lateral pole. The receptors shown here come from a man aged 40-49 years with primary liver carcinoma and hepatitis B virus infection.

This clonotype was recorded once. This is likely a read error, given that the CDR3 carries no conserved phenylalanine or tryptophan at its end. The V and J genes are TRBV5-1 and TRBJ1-4; D unclear. This CDR3 region has 15 residues. V gave up 0 bases and J gave up 5 bases, with 11 bases separating them. Germline values: CDR1 SGHRS, CDR2 YFSETQ. In nucleotides, the CDR3 is TGCGCCAGCAGCTTGGATGGTCGACCGAATGAAAAACTGTTTTTA. This gives the protein CASSLDGRPNEKLFL.

This clonotype showed up just once. This sequence joins TRBV4-2 and TRBJ2-2, with D possibly called TRBD1 or TRBD2 (5 bases each). V dropped 2 bases and J dropped 14 bases, with 21 bases sitting between them. Germline CDR1 is LGHNA and CDR2 is YNFKEQ. The CDR3 has 15 amino acids. CDR3 sequence (DNA): TGTGCCAGCAGCCAAACCCGGGGCACAACCGGGAATCTGTTTTTT. Its protein is CASSQTRGTTGNLFF.

This sequence joins TRBV5-1 and TRBJ2-5; D is undetermined. Trimming stripped 4 bases from V and 1 base from J, with 11 bases between. The CDR3 runs 14 residues. The germline V gene encodes CDR1 SGHRS and CDR2 YFSETQ. The CDR3 here is CASSPETSQETQYF. In DNA form, the CDR3 reads TGCGCCAGCAGCCCCGAGACAAGCCAAGAGACCCAGTACTTC.

On this clonotype: At one end, the junction sequence differs from germline, possibly due to a read error. This chain uses TRBV6-6 with TRBJ1-4, with 9 bases matching TRBD1. The CDR3 runs to 16 residues. Looked up from germline, CDR1 is MNHNY and CDR2 is SVGAGI (reference sequence). CDR3 amino acids: CASSNRDRERDEKLSF. The DNA for the CDR3 is TGTGCCAGCAGTAACCGGGACAGGGAACGAGACGAAAAACTGTCTTTT.

Regarding this clonotype: Lacking the conserved final phenylalanine or tryptophan, this CDR3 likely reflects a read error. The chain employs TRBV5-4 and TRBJ2-5, with no clear D. CDR1 is SGHNT and CDR2 is YYREEE in the germline V gene (reference sequence). This CDR3 has 15 amino acids. With 1 base removed from V and 4 bases from J, the gap between germline ends came to 14 bases. For the CDR3, the DNA is TGTGCCAGCAGCTTGAACGGGTACGGCCGAGAGACCCAGTACCTC. It encodes CASSLNGYGRETQYL.

A word on this clonotype: One junction end does not reproduce the germline sequence, and a read error may be involved. V usage is TRBV11-1 and J usage is TRBJ2-3; D is possibly TRBD1 or TRBD2 (5 bases each). The CDR3 spans 19 residues. Germline CDR1 SGHAT, CDR2 FQDESV (reference sequence). CDR3 sequence reads: CASSSGGSSVGARSDTQCF. CDR3 bases: TGTGCCAGCAGTTCTGGGGGAAGCTCTGTTGGAGCCCGCTCAGATACGCAGTGTTTT.

The chain employs TRBV29-1 and TRBJ1-2; no definite D call. CDR3 size: 13 residues. Germline loops: CDR1 SQVTM, CDR2 ANQGSEA. Trimming stripped 5 bases from V and 4 bases from J, with 14 bases between. In DNA form, the CDR3 reads TGCAGCGTTCAATTAGCTGGGTTCTATGGCTACACCTTC. Encoded protein: CSVQLAGFYGYTF.

This clonotype has only one observation. J is TRBJ2-5 and V is TRBV29-1, with 7 bases that match TRBD2. The CDR3 contains 15 residues. The V gene end was trimmed by 3 bases and the J gene end by 10 bases; junction bases not matched to a gene: 17. CDR1 SQVTM and CDR2 ANQGSEA come from the germline V gene. The CDR3 reads CSVEGPGRLQGIQYF. CDR3 coding DNA: TGCAGCGTTGAGGGACCCGGGAGGCTCCAAGGGATCCAGTACTTC.

To note about this clonotype: A junction boundary mismatches the germline segment, possibly from a read error. The chain uses TRBV5-1 and TRBJ2-3; tentatively, D is TRBD1 or TRBD2 (5 bases each). Germline V gene lookup returns CDR1 SGHRS and CDR2 YFSETQ. The CDR3 has 14 amino acids. CDR3 nucleotides: TGCGCCACCAGCGTGACGGGGCTCACAGATACGCAGTATTTT. Translating it yields CATSVTGLTDTQYF.

The J gene is TRBJ2-2, the V gene TRBV29-1; no reliable D call. Germline CDR1 SQVTM, CDR2 ANQGSEA. This CDR3 has 16 amino acids. Trimming took off 8 bases at V and 0 bases at J, with 19 bases between the two ends. The DNA for the CDR3 is TGCAGCTTCTTGGGGAAGGGCGAGGCGAACACCGGGGAGCTGTTTTTT. It yields the protein CSFLGKGEANTGELFF.

A remark on this clonotype: Mismatch with germline at one junction end may stem from a read error. The rearrangement joins TRBV29-1 to TRBJ2-7, with 8 bases fitting TRBD1. Germline CDR1 is SQVTM and CDR2 is ANQGSEA. This CDR3 region has 16 residues. The CDR3 nucleotides are TGTATTGTTGAAGACCCCAAGGGCAGGGGGCCCTACGAGCAGTACTTC. Encoded protein: CIVEDPKGRGPYEQYF.

As concerns this clonotype: A read error may account for a junction end that differs from germline. CDR3 protein: CVSSSRTGGGTEAFF. CDR3 bases: TGTGTCAGCAGTTCCCGGACAGGGGGCGGAACTGAAGCTTTCTTT. The chain carries TRBV12-3 or TRBV12-4 and TRBJ1-1, with 11 bases lining up with TRBD1. This CDR3 contains 15 residues.

On this clonotype: A read error may produce the germline difference seen at one junction end. The chain is built from TRBV5-1 and TRBJ2-1, with 12 bases fitting TRBD2. The CDR3 contains 17 residues. CDR1 is SGHRS, CDR2 YFSETQ, per germline. In nucleotides, the CDR3 is TGTGCCAGCAGCTCCCCCACCGGGTCTAGCGGGAGGGATGAGCAGTTCTTC. This gives the protein CASSSPTGSSGRDEQFF.

With regard to this clonotype: As the CDR3 is not closed by the conserved phenylalanine or tryptophan, this likely results from a read error. The chain employs TRBV11-2 and TRBJ2-1, with a weak D call TRBD1 (6 bases). Trimming left V 2 bases short and J 7 bases short, with 15 bases between. Germline assignment: CDR1 SGHAT and CDR2 FQNNGV. This CDR3 has 15 residues. The CDR3 nucleotides read TGTGCCAGCAGCTTACAAGGGACATGGCTTAATGAGCAGTTCCTC. The encoded protein is CASSLQGTWLNEQFL.

On this clonotype itself: The germline gene is not matched at one end of the junction; a read error may be the cause. The V call is TRBV11-1, the J call TRBJ1-1, with D tentatively TRBD1 (5 bases). The germline CDR1 and CDR2 sequences are SGHAT and FQDESV (reference sequence). This CDR3 spans 14 amino acids. The CDR3 sequence: CVSSMSRGIAEAFF. CDR3 nucleotide sequence: TGTGTCAGCAGCATGAGTCGGGGGATAGCTGAAGCTTTCTTT.